What follows are 9 T cell receptor beta chains derived from one specimen sequenced in a study of breast tumors, draining lymph nodes, adjacent tissues. TCRdb reanalysed the multiplex PCR reads using MiXCR and keeps one entry per CDR3 protein. Of 200,000 to 250,000 distinct CDR3 sequences in the sample, nearly 35% were seen once. Axillary draining lymph nodes of breast cancer patients supplied the node samples. The sequenced sample was axillary lymph node tissue. Receptor source: a female donor with breast cancer. Some clones in this sample may be carry-over from other donors' samples.

This clonotype has a count of ten or more. The chain uses TRBV7-3 and TRBJ1-2; maybe TRBD1 (6 bases). Trimming took off 6 bases at V and 6 bases at J, with 14 bases between the two ends. CDR3 length equals 13 residues. Germline loops: CDR1 SGHTA, CDR2 FQGTGA. Written as DNA, the CDR3 is TGTGCCAGCAGTTGGGACGGGGGCGATGGCTACACCTTC. Translated: CASSWDGGDGYTF.

In this sample, this clonotype turned up many times. V is TRBV4-1 and J is TRBJ2-7, with 13 bases lining up with TRBD2. Germline CDR1 is MGHRA and CDR2 is YSYEKL. Losses at the gene ends were 5 bases for V and 4 bases for J; bases not matched to a gene: 8. The CDR3 length is 16 residues. The CDR3 is CASSFRLAGGGYEQYF. CDR3 nucleotide sequence: TGCGCCAGCAGCTTCCGACTAGCGGGGGGAGGATACGAGCAGTACTTC.

This clonotype has a count of ten or more. The chain is built from TRBV7-8 and TRBJ2-5; D is unclear. The CDR3 spans 15 residues. Germline V gene lookup returns CDR1 SGHVS and CDR2 FQNEAQ. Between the trimmed V and J ends, which lost 2 bases and 5 bases, there was a span of 15 bases. The CDR3: CASSLSSSVRETQYF. In DNA, the CDR3 is TGTGCCAGCAGCTTATCCTCCAGCGTTAGGGAGACCCAGTACTTC. Variable domain in full (rest from reference TRBV7-8 and TRBJ2-5): GAGVSQSPRYKVAKRGQDVALRCDPISGHVSLFWYQQALGQGPEFLTYFQNEAQLDKSGLPSDRFFAERPEGSVSTLKIQRTQQEDSAVYLCASSLSSSVRETQYFGPGTRLLVL.

This clonotype was detected a few times. A read error may be the cause here, since a much bigger clone is one base away. J is TRBJ2-6 and V is TRBV11-2; 7 nucleotides align to TRBD1. This CDR3 spans 15 amino acids. J lost 6 bases, V lost 4 bases, and 6 bases had no gene match. Germline V gene lookup returns CDR1 SGHAT and CDR2 FQNNGV. The CDR3 coding sequence is TGTGCCAGCAGCTACACAGGGGCTGCGGCCAACGTCCTGACTTTC. Amino acids: CASSYTGAAANVLTF.

The rearrangement joins TRBV6-1 to TRBJ2-1; D gene ambiguous. The CDR3 contains 11 residues. The V gene lost 5 bases and the J gene lost 14 bases, with 13 bases spanning the gap. Germline CDR1 and CDR2: MNHNS and SASEGT. The CDR3 nucleotides read TGTGCCAGCAGTTACGCCACCTCGAAGTTCTTC. Its protein is CASSYATSKFF.

This clonotype came up many times. The chain recombines TRBV7-2 with TRBJ2-2; 10 bases line up with TRBD1. Germline CDR1 and CDR2: SGHTA and FQGNSA. The ends lost 5 bases at V and 7 bases at J; junction bases unmatched: 7. This CDR3 is 15 amino acids long. CDR3 in DNA: TGTGCCAGCAGCCCACGGACAGGGGGAGTCGGGGAGCTGTTTTTT. It specifies CASSPRTGGVGELFF.

This clonotype was counted ten times or more. The gene calls are TRBV6-4 and TRBJ1-2, with a tentative D call TRBD1 (6 bases). The V gene lost 0 bases and the J gene lost 7 bases, with 9 bases spanning the gap. Germline lookup yields CDR1 MRHNA and CDR2 SNTAGT. The CDR3 length is 13 residues. CDR3 nucleotides: TGTGCCAGCAGTGACTCCGGGGGCTTTGGCTACACCTTC. The encoded protein is CASSDSGGFGYTF.

The chain is built from TRBV7-8 and TRBJ2-2, with D possibly being TRBD1 (9 bases). Germline CDR1 SGHVS, CDR2 FQNEAQ. Trimming shortened V by 5 bases and J by 4 bases, and 41 bases separated the two germline ends. There are 24 residues in the CDR3. CDR3 in amino acids: CASSGRTGDGSQPLRLAPTGELFF. As DNA, the CDR3 is TGTGCCAGCAGCGGACGGACAGGGGACGGCTCTCAGCCCCTGCGACTAGCGCCCACCGGGGAGCTGTTTTTT. The whole variable domain, filled in from reference TRBV7-8 and TRBJ2-2, reads GAGVSQSPRYKVAKRGQDVALRCDPISGHVSLFWYQQALGQGPEFLTYFQNEAQLDKSGLPSDRFFAERPEGSVSTLKIQRTQQEDSAVYLCASSGRTGDGSQPLRLAPTGELFFGEGSRLTVL.

A few counts support this clonotype. This sequence joins TRBV12-3 or TRBV12-4 and TRBJ1-6, with a possible D match to TRBD1 (5 bases). The V and J ends lost 3 bases and 10 bases respectively, with 10 bases between them. This CDR3 is built from 13 residues. The CDR3 nucleotides are TGTGCCAGCAGTTTCGGGGGAGACTCACCCCTCCACTTT. As protein: CASSFGGDSPLHF.